This T cell receptor (beta chain) derives from a study of T-cell reconstitution after alpha-beta-depleted transplantation in children. Using unique molecular identifiers, the investigators prepared the TCRbeta library. TCRdb itself ran the PCR reads through MiXCR, one entry per CDR3 protein. The sample lists around 410,000 distinct CDR3 sequences, under 13% occurring once. Germline V gene sequence: CDR1 DFQATT, CDR2 SNEGSKA (reference sequence). CDR3 length: 13 amino acids. J was trimmed by 7 bases and V by 7 bases; bases with no gene match: 6. The material sequenced was PBMCs from the stem cell graft donor, taken from the stem cell graft. V is TRBV20-1 and J is TRBJ2-2; 10 bases map to TRBD2. This TCR was sampled from a human donor who donated a stem cell graft to a child with acute myeloid leukemia. Written as DNA, the CDR3 is TGCAGTGTTGTAGCGGGAGGAAACGGGGAGCTGTTTTTT. This gives the protein CSVVAGGNGELFF.